A selection of T cell receptor beta chains follows, all from one sample in a study of blood T cell repertoires in COVID-19. The data were produced by immunoSEQ multiplex PCR, yet TCRdb's version contains in-frame clones alone and is incomplete. Found here are some 80,000 clones, around 90% of them singletons; the top ten hold about 21%. Sequencing was done on a sample of peripheral blood. The receptors were sampled from a human donor in a cohort sampled during active COVID-19. CDR3s include the opening cysteine and the closing phenylalanine or tryptophan. D genes are given only for firm matches. Only part of the rows carry a size: once, few, many, or a class if the clone is expanded.

v_gene,d_gene,j_gene,abundance,CDR3nt,CDR3aa
TRBV3-1/TRBV3-2,TRBD1,TRBJ2-7,-,TGTGCCAGCAGCCCCCTTAGAGGGGGCAAGAACGAGCAGTACTTC,CASSPLRGGKNEQYF
TRBV18,-,TRBJ2-1,-,TGTGCCAGCTCACCACAGGGAATCCGGGACTTAACCTACAATGAGCAGTTCTTC,CASSPQGIRDLTYNEQFF
TRBV12-3/TRBV12-4,-,TRBJ1-2,-,TGTGCCAGCAGTTTAGGGGGCGACGGCTACACCTTC,CASSLGGDGYTF
TRBV7-2,-,TRBJ2-7,-,TGTGCCAGCAGCTTTTCGGGGTCCGAGCAGTACTTC,CASSFSGSEQYF
TRBV2,-,TRBJ1-5,-,TGTGCCAGCAGTTTCCTTGGCAGGGACTATAGCAATCAGCCCCAGCATTTT,CASSFLGRDYSNQPQHF
TRBV7-2,TRBD2,TRBJ2-4,-,TGTGCCAGCTCCCCGGGCGCGGGAGCTGGTGACATTCAGTACTTC,CASSPGAGAGDIQYF
TRBV7-9,-,TRBJ2-1,-,TGTGCCAGCAGCTTTCTCTATGAGCAGTTCTTC,CASSFLYEQFF
TRBV7-9,-,TRBJ2-2,-,TGTGCCAGCAGCCCCTACAGGGAAGCCGGGGAGCTGTTTTTT,CASSPYREAGELFF
TRBV27,-,TRBJ1-1,-,TGTGCCAGCAGTACAAACGGGTGGGGGGGCACTGAAGCTTTCTTT,CASSTNGWGGTEAFF
TRBV28,-,TRBJ1-2,once,TGTGCCAGCAGCGTGGGGGGTCCTCACTATGGCTACACCTTC,CASSVGGPHYGYTF